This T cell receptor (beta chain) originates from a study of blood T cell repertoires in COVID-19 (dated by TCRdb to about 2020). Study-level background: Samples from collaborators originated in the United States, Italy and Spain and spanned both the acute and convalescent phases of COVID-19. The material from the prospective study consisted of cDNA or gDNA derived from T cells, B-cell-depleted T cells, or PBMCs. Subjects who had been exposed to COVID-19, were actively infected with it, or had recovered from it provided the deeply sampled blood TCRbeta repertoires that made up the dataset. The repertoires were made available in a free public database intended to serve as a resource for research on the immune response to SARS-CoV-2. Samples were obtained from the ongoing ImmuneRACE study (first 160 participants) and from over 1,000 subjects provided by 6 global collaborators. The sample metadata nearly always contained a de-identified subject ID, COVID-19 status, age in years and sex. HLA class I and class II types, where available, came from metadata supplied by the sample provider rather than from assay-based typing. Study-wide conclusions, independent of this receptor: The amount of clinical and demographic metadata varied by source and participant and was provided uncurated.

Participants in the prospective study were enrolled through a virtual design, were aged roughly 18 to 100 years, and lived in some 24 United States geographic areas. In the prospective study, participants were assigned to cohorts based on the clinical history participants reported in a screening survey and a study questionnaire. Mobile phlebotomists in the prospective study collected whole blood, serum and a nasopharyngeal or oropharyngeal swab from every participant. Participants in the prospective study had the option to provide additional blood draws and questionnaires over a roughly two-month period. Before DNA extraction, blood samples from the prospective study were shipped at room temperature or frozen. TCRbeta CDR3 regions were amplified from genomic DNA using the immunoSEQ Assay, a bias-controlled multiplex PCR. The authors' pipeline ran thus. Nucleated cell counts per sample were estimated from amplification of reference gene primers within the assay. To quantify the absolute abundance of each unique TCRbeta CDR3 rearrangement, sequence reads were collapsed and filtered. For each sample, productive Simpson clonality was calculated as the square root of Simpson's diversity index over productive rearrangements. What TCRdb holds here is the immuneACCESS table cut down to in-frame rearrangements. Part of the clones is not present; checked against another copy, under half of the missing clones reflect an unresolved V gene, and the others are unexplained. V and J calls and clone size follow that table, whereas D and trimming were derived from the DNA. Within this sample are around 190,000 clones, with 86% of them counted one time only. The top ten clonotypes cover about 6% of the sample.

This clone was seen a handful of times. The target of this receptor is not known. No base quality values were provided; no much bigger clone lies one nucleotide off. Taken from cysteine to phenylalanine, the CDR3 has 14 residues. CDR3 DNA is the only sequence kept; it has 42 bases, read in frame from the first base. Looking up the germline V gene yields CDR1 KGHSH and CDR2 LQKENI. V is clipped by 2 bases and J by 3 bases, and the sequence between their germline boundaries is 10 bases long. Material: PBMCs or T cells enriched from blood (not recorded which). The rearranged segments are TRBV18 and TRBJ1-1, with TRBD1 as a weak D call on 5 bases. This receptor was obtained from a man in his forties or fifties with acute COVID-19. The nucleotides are TGTGCCAGCTCACCAGACCAGGGTTACACTGAAGCTTTCTTT. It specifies CASSPDQGYTEAFF.